Listed below are T cell receptor beta chains from one sample, sequenced in a study of beta chain features in type 1 diabetes. Sequencing used immunoSEQ multiplex PCR; TCRdb keeps in-frame clones, though not all of them. The sample lists 250,000 to 300,000 clones, roughly a quarter seen once, with roughly 0.011% in the top ten. The sequencing sample was made of naive CD4+ T cells from blood. The receptors derive from a woman aged 30 to 39 with type 1 diabetes. Both conserved end residues are trimmed from each CDR3.

>TRBJ1-2|TRBV6-6
ASTGELSGYT
>TRBJ1-1|TRBV7-3
ASSLWAGNTEAF
>TRBJ1-2|TRBV2
ASSEQGMDGYT
>TRBJ2-3|TRBV30
AWGASDTQY
>TRBJ2-5|TRBV4-1
ASSPGTSDGSETQY
>TRBJ2-3|TRBV29-1
SVDAGQGSTDTQY
>TRBJ1-2|TRBV4-1
ASSQGNPGDGYGYT
>TRBJ1-2|TRBV5-6
ASSHSQGNYGYT
>TRBJ2-5|TRBV5-1
ATALAVQETQY
>TRBJ2-1|TRBV6-4
ASSEGTSGLNEQF
>TRBJ2-2|TRBV2
ASSDRGSNTGELF
>TRBJ2-1|TRBV5-1
ASSFTTGGFYNEQF
>TRBJ2-1|TRBV4-1
ASSHPGAIYNEQF
>TRBJ2-7|TRBV2
ASSELPSGLEQY
>TRBJ1-2|TRBV2
ASSESLYGYT
>TRBJ1-1|TRBV2
ASTSENTEAF
>TRBJ2-4|TRBV19
ASTLGGMLAKNIQY
>TRBJ1-1|TRBV30
AWRLAGALNTEAF
>TRBJ2-5|TRBV15
ATSRDRGGETQY
>TRBJ2-7|TRBV29-1
SVKDRQGHYEQY
>TRBJ2-1|TRBV28
ASSTRGLASSNEQF
>TRBJ1-2|TRBV14
ASSPQGRGYT
>TRBJ2-1|TRBV7-7
ASSSSRGNEQF
>TRBJ2-7|TRBV6-1
ASPADAYEQY
>TRBJ1-1|TRBV7-2
ASSLGLGAYTEAF
>TRBJ1-2|TRBV29-1
SVRDRVGYYYGYT
>TRBJ2-7|TRBV28
ASSEGDRSYEQY
>TRBJ1-1|TRBV6-5
ASSLRQGAAF
>TRBJ1-1|TRBV13
ASSLDRGPEAF
>TRBJ2-2|TRBV5-1
ASSQQGDGELF
>TRBJ2-1|TRBV7-3
ASSNSGRAGNEQF
>TRBJ2-7|TRBV2
ASSDLGLLVNEQY
>TRBJ2-1|TRBV6-6
ASSGPGTRNRNEQF
>TRBJ2-3|TRBV30
AWSFGTSANTDTQY
>TRBJ2-7|TRBV28
ASSLPTGSYEQY
>TRBJ1-2|TRBV2
ASSAQGARYGYT
>TRBJ1-1|TRBV28
ASSPGQGANTEAF
>TRBJ2-7|TRBV2
ASSVRLAGAGDYEQY
>TRBJ1-1|TRBV20-1
SAHRVGAF
>TRBJ1-4|TRBV6-5
ASSYGRGGNEKLF
>TRBJ2-7|TRBV4-2
ASSLEYGRAYEQY
>TRBJ2-1|TRBV25-1
ASSEPERGGSYNEQF
>TRBJ1-1|TRBV29-1
SVKDRNTEAF
>TRBJ2-5|TRBV19
ASSSGEPQETQY
>TRBJ2-3|TRBV7-7
ASSSNSGTADTQY
>TRBJ2-3|TRBV30
AWSQWEGRDTQY
>TRBJ2-1|TRBV5-1
ASRAGTSVDEQF
>TRBJ1-1|TRBV5-1
ASSLVAGDTEAF
>TRBJ1-1|TRBV30
AWSVELPAF
>TRBJ2-7|TRBV7-2
ASSPQAGASYEQY
>TRBJ2-1|TRBV30
AWTSANEQF
>TRBJ2-3|TRBV2
ASRGTGVWTQY
>TRBJ2-7|TRBV11-1
ASSSPTLSYEQY